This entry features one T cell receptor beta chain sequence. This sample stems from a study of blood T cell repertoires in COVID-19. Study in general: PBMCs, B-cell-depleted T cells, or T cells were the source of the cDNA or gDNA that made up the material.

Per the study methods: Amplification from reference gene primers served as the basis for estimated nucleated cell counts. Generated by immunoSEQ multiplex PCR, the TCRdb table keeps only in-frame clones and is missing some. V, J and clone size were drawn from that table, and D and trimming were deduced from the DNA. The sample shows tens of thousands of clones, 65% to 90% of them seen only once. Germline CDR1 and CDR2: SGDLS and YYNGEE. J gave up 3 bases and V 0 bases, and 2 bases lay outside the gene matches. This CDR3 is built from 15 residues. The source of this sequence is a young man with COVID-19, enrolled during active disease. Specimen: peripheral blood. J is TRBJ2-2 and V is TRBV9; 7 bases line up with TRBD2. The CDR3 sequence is CASSVGAGDTGELFF. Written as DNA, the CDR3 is TGTGCCAGCAGCGTAGGGGCGGGAGACACCGGGGAGCTGTTTTTT.